One and the same sample provided the 10 T cell receptor beta chains below, sequenced in a study of PD-1 blockade in classical Hodgkin lymphoma. Method: immunoSEQ multiplex PCR; TCRdb's copy keeps in-frame clones and lacks some. The sample contains about 25,000 clones, around 84% of which appear only once. Specified time point: cycle 4 day 1 (C4D1), after 6 weeks of nivolumab. All patients relapsed after autologous stem cell transplantation, and brentuximab vedotin exposure varied. The specimen was peripheral blood mononuclear cells (PBMCs), collected before the fourth cycle of nivolumab. The receptors here all came from a human donor with classical Hodgkin lymphoma.

The V gene is TRBV9, the J gene TRBJ1-2; D gene ambiguous. Germline-derived CDR1 and CDR2 are SGDLS and YYNGEE. The CDR3 is made up of 13 amino acids. Trimming took off 2 bases at V and 1 base at J, with 6 bases between the two ends. Here the CDR3 DNA reads TGTGCCAGCAGCGTTGACATTAACTATGGCTACACCTTC. Translating gives CASSVDINYGYTF. Together with reference TRBV9 and TRBJ1-2, the CDR3 gives the full variable domain: DSGVTQTPKHLITATGQRVTLRCSPRSGDLSVYWYQQSLDQGLQFLIQYYNGEERAKGNILERFSAQQFPDLHSELNLSSLELGDSALYFCASSVDINYGYTFGSGTRLTVV.

This clone was detected only a few times. V usage is TRBV30 and J usage is TRBJ2-7; D gene ambiguous. Per the germline V gene, CDR1 is GTSNPN and CDR2 is SVGIG (reference sequence). This CDR3 has 14 amino acids. V lost 2 bases and J lost 6, with 17 bases in between. The CDR3 coding sequence is TGTGCCTGGAGTCTTGAAGGGCTCCTGTTCGAGCAGTACTTC. Residues: CAWSLEGLLFEQYF.

As regards this clone: A junction end diverges from the germline sequence, so it may reflect a read error. The chain carries TRBV7-9 and TRBJ2-1; 9 positions agree with TRBD1. Germline CDR1 SEHNR, CDR2 FQNEAQ (reference sequence). The CDR3 length is 15 residues. CDR3 sequence (DNA): TGTGCCAGCAGCTTAGCGGGGACAGGGTTCAATGGGCAGTTCTTC. Its protein is CASSLAGTGFNGQFF.

The rearrangement links TRBV30 to TRBJ1-1; D call uncertain. This CDR3 comprises 13 residues. Germline-derived CDR1 and CDR2 are GTSNPN and SVGIG (reference sequence). The V end was cut by 5 bases, the J end by 0 bases, with 10 bases between. Written as DNA, the CDR3 is TGTGCCTGGGTCCGGGGTATGAACACTGAAGCTTTCTTT. This sequence encodes CAWVRGMNTEAFF.

The chain combines TRBV9 with TRBJ1-2; no clear D. Germline V gene lookup returns CDR1 SGDLS and CDR2 YYNGEE. The germline V and J ends were trimmed by 0 bases and 0 bases, with 6 bases remaining between them. The CDR3 contains 14 residues. Written as DNA, the CDR3 is TGTGCCAGCAGCGTAGGGACGGCTAACTATGGCTACACCTTC. This translates into CASSVGTANYGYTF.

The chain employs TRBV7-2 and TRBJ2-7; 8 bases line up with TRBD1. The V gene's germline CDR1 is SGHTA and CDR2 FQGNSA. CDR3 length equals 15 residues. J lost 2 bases, V lost 5 bases, and 8 bases had no gene match. The CDR3 reads CASSTETGAPYEQYF. DNA of the CDR3: TGTGCCAGCAGCACGGAGACAGGGGCGCCCTACGAGCAGTACTTC. Looking up the rest from reference TRBV7-2 and TRBJ2-7 gives the full variable domain: GAGVSQSPSNKVTEKGKDVELRCDPISGHTALYWYRQSLGQGLEFLIYFQGNSAPDKSGLPSDRFSAERTGGSVSTLTIQRTQQEDSAVYLCASSTETGAPYEQYFGPGTRLTVT.

The CDR3 protein is CASSVGERSYEQYF. Here the CDR3 DNA reads TGTGCCAGCAGCGTAGGGGAGAGGTCCTACGAGCAGTACTTC. The chain has TRBV9 and TRBJ2-7; possible D gene TRBD2, 5 bases. CDR1 SGDLS and CDR2 YYNGEE come from the germline V gene. CDR3 length: 14 amino acids. V was clipped by 0 bases and J by 1 base, with 8 bases between them.

The genes are TRBV6-5 and TRBJ2-7; D unclear. With 3 bases removed from V and 2 bases from J, the gap between germline ends came to 8 bases. The CDR3 is made up of 13 amino acids. Germline V gene sequence: CDR1 MNHEY, CDR2 SVGAGI. The CDR3 bases are TGTGCCAGCAGTTATTCGATCACCTACGAGCAGTACTTC. Translated, it gives CASSYSITYEQYF.

The chain is built from TRBV18 and TRBJ1-1; D might be TRBD1 (5 bases). This CDR3 has 15 residues. Germline V lookup: CDR1 KGHSH, CDR2 LQKENI. V was clipped by 1 base and J by 6 bases, with 15 bases between them. Here the CDR3 DNA reads TGTGCCAGCTCACCACGACAGCGGGATCAGGCTGAAGCTTTCTTT. Protein product: CASSPRQRDQAEAFF.

A few counts support this clone. The chain links TRBV27 to TRBJ1-2; tentative D call: TRBD1 (5 bases). Germline lookup yields CDR1 MNHEY and CDR2 SMNVEV (reference sequence). V shed 2 bases and J shed 4 bases, with 11 bases lying between them. The CDR3 is 14 residues long. CDR3 coding DNA: TGTGCCAGCAGTTTAGGTGCAGGGACCTATGGCTACACCTTC. Translated, it gives CASSLGAGTYGYTF.